This T cell receptor beta chain was documented in a study of blood T cell repertoires in COVID-19 (dated by TCRdb to the early 2020s). About the study as a whole: Samples from collaborators originated in the United States, Italy and Spain and spanned both the acute and convalescent phases of COVID-19. Deeply sampled blood TCRbeta repertoires from subjects exposed to, actively infected with, or recovered from COVID-19 were included in the dataset. Where available, HLA class I and class II types were obtained from metadata supplied by the sample provider rather than from assay-based typing. Samples came from the ongoing ImmuneRACE study (first 160 participants) plus 1,254 subjects from 6 global collaborators. The material from the prospective study consisted of cDNA or gDNA derived from T cells, B-cell-depleted T cells, or PBMCs. The repertoires were released in a freely available public database meant as a resource for research on the immune response to SARS-CoV-2. Nearly every sample came with metadata listing a de-identified subject ID, COVID-19 status, age in years and sex. Broader findings and caveats from the paper: Clinical and demographic metadata were provided uncurated, with the amount varying by source and participant.

The CDR1 and CDR2 encoded by the germline V gene are SQVTM and ANQGSEA. V is cut by 6 bases and J by 3 bases, and the space between the germline ends is 12 bases. Spanning cysteine to phenylalanine, the CDR3 consists of 13 amino acids. Just CDR3 DNA is preserved here, 39 bases in frame from base 1. The immunoSEQ Assay, a bias-controlled multiplex PCR, was used to amplify TCRbeta CDR3 regions from genomic DNA. Per the source publication's procedure: Within the assay, amplification of reference gene primers was used to estimate how many nucleated cells each sample contained. To quantify the absolute abundance of each unique TCRbeta CDR3 rearrangement, sequence reads were collapsed and filtered. Productive Simpson clonality was computed per sample as the square root of Simpson's diversity index over productive rearrangements. This is the immuneACCESS table as TCRdb keeps it, with only in-frame sequences that have V and J called. A part of the clones is gone; compared with another copy, unresolved V genes explain less than half, and the rest is unexplained. V and J calls and clone size are as listed in that table; D and trimming were resolved from the DNA. Within this sample are under 150,000 clones, with around 90% of them counted one time only. The ten biggest clones cover less than 5% of the sample.

At one collaborating source in Seattle, patients were enrolled during active infection and were followed longitudinally through the course of disease. Whole blood was collected in K2EDTA tubes by collaborating institutions according to the institutions' own protocols. For TCRbeta analysis, collaborator samples were shipped as frozen whole blood, as isolated PBMCs, or as DNA extracted from either sample type. Regarding this clone: The antigen it recognizes is unknown. No clone much larger than this one lies a single base away; base qualities are absent. The same CDR3 also results from other DNA sequences found in this sample.

The chain is made from TRBV29-1 and TRBJ1-5; TRBD1 might be the D gene, on 5 matching bases. Sequencing was carried out using peripheral blood. The sequence derives from a man aged 60-69 years with COVID-19, enrolled during active disease. The CDR3 here reads CSVVDSYNQPQHF. The sequence in DNA is TGCAGCGTGGTTGACAGTTACAATCAGCCCCAGCATTTT.